This T cell receptor beta chain was sequenced in a study of blood T cell repertoires in COVID-19. This clone was observed once. Clones were sequenced by immunoSEQ multiplex PCR, and TCRdb holds only the in-frame ones, with some missing. The sample gives roughly 100,000 clones, 80% to 85% of which show up once; approximately 38% is in the top ten. Germline values: CDR1 GTSNPN, CDR2 SVGIG (reference sequence). CDR3 length: 23 residues. Trimming left V 2 bases short and J 3 bases short, with 40 bases between. The specimen sequenced was peripheral blood. The chain joins TRBV30 to TRBJ1-1; D possibly corresponds to TRBD1 (6 bases). This sequence was found in a man aged 80 or over with acute or convalescent COVID-19. CDR3 nucleotide sequence: TGTGCCTGGAGTATAGCGGGCTCGAGCGGGACCCCTTTAAACAGGGCGTCCGACACTGAAGCTTTCTTT. Translated: CAWSIAGSSGTPLNRASDTEAFF. Filled out from reference TRBV30 and TRBJ1-1, the complete variable domain reads SQTIHQWPATLVQPVGSPLSLECTVEGTSNPNLYWYRQAAGRGLQLLFYSVGIGQISSEVPQNLSASRPQDRQFILSSKKLLLSDSGFYLCAWSIAGSSGTPLNRASDTEAFFGQGTRLTVV.